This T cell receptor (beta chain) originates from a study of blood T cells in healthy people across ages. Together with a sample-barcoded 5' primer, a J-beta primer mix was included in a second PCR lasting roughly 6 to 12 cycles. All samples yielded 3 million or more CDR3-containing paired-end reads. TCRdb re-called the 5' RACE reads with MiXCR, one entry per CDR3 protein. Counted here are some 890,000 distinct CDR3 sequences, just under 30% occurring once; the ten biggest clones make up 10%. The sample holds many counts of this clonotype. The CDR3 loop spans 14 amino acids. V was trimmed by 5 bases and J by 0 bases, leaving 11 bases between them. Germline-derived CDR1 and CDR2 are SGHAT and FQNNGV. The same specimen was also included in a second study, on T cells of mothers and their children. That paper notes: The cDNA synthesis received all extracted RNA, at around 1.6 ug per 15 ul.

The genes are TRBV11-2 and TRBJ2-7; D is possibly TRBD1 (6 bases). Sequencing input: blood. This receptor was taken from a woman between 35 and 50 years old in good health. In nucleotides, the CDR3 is TGTGCCAGCAGCCCCCTAGGGGGCTCCTACGAGCAGTACTTC. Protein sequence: CASSPLGGSYEQYF.